A selection of T cell receptor beta chains follows, all from one sample in a study of human thymus T cells. The method was immunoSEQ multiplex PCR; TCRdb's version includes in-frame clones alone and lacks a portion of them. The sample shows approximately 70,000 clones, roughly 94% of them seen only once. The sequenced sample was thymus tissue. Every receptor here comes from a girl in the first two years of life with a congenital heart defect but otherwise immunologically healthy. CDR3s include the opening cysteine and the closing phenylalanine or tryptophan. D genes are given only for firm matches. Part of the rows lack a size; the others show once, few, many or a class for expanded clones.

size	D	V	J	CDR3	DNA
-	-	TRBV29-1	TRBJ1-1	CSVVSWGYAFF	TGCAGCGTTGTGAGCTGGGGGTATGCTTTCTTT
-	-	TRBV27	TRBJ2-5	CASSTHGTRQETQYF	TGTGCCAGCAGTACACACGGGACTCGACAAGAGACCCAGTACTTC
-	-	TRBV28	TRBJ2-3	CASSLTSITDTQYF	TGTGCCAGCAGTCTTACTAGCATCACAGATACGCAGTATTTT
once	TRBD2	TRBV7-9	TRBJ2-2	CASETSGSSGELFF	TGTGCCAGCGAGACTAGCGGGAGTTCGGGGGAGCTGTTTTTT
-	-	TRBV5-1	TRBJ1-2	CASSLDKANYGYTF	TGCGCCAGCAGCTTGGACAAGGCTAACTATGGCTACACCTTC
-	TRBD1	TRBV15	TRBJ1-2	CATSPWTGDYGYTF	TGTGCCACCAGCCCTTGGACAGGGGACTATGGCTACACCTTC
-	-	TRBV29-1	TRBJ1-1	CSVIDPLNTEAFF	TGCAGCGTCATTGATCCGCTGAACACTGAAGCTTTCTTT
-	-	TRBV9	TRBJ1-2	CASSVPQGPGYGYTF	TGTGCCAGCAGCGTTCCCCAGGGTCCGGGCTATGGCTACACCTTC
once	TRBD2	TRBV2	TRBJ2-1	CASSAAGVYNEQFF	TGTGCCAGCAGTGCAGCGGGAGTCTACAATGAGCAGTTCTTC
once	-	TRBV29-1	TRBJ1-5	CSVGGPPSNQPQHF	TGCAGCGTCGGGGGACCGCCTAGCAATCAGCCCCAGCATTTT
few	-	TRBV6-6	TRBJ2-7	CASSYGPVAYEQYF	TGTGCCAGCAGTTATGGCCCTGTAGCCTACGAGCAGTACTTC
-	TRBD1	TRBV4-2	TRBJ2-7	CASSLRWGQGPYEQYF	TGTGCCAGCAGCCTGAGGTGGGGACAGGGGCCCTACGAGCAGTACTTC
-	TRBD1	TRBV7-3	TRBJ1-5	CASSLSRGGGQPQHF	TGTGCCAGCAGCTTAAGCAGGGGGGGAGGACAGCCCCAGCATTTT
-	-	TRBV10-3	TRBJ2-1	CAISEPLGVGVNVDNEQFF	TGTGCCATCAGTGAGCCGTTGGGGGTGGGAGTGAACGTCGACAATGAGCAGTTCTTC
-	-	TRBV18	TRBJ2-7	CASSPIPGAYEQYF	TGTGCCAGCTCACCAATCCCCGGGGCCTACGAGCAGTACTTC
-	TRBD2	TRBV11-2	TRBJ2-3	CASKTSGRAGDTQYF	TGTGCCAGTAAGACTAGCGGGAGGGCCGGCGATACGCAGTATTTT
-	-	TRBV19	TRBJ2-7	CASSIGGIRDEQYF	TGTGCCAGTAGTATAGGGGGAATCCGCGACGAGCAGTACTTC
once	-	TRBV27	TRBJ2-7	CASSSYPAREQYF	TGTGCCAGCAGTTCTTATCCCGCGCGTGAGCAGTACTTC
-	-	TRBV5-6	TRBJ1-4	CASSQGSRGPTWGKLFF	TGTGCCAGCAGCCAAGGTTCGAGAGGGCCCACGTGGGGAAAACTGTTTTTT
-	-	TRBV11-2	TRBJ2-1	CASSLSTGVPNNEQFF	TGTGCCAGCAGCTTATCTACGGGAGTCCCTAACAATGAGCAGTTCTTC
-	-	TRBV6-4	TRBJ2-5	CASSYQETQYF	TGTGCCAGCAGCTACCAAGAGACCCAGTACTTC
-	-	TRBV28	TRBJ1-1	CASNSSGGEDTEAFF	TGTGCCAGCAACTCTTCCGGAGGGGAGGACACTGAAGCTTTCTTT
-	-	TRBV28	TRBJ2-4	CASSSDGRLAKNIQYF	TGTGCCAGCAGCTCGGACGGGCGACTAGCCAAAAACATTCAGTACTTC